This T cell receptor beta chain was found in a study of technical replicates of blood from several donors. Only in-frame clones appear in the TCRdb table, and some are missing; sequencing was by immunoSEQ multiplex PCR. The table lists tens of thousands of clones, 90% to 97% of them singletons. This CDR3 is 14 amino acids long. Germline CDR1 and CDR2: KGHSH and LQKENI. V dropped 0 bases and J dropped 3 bases, with 9 bases sitting between them. Sequenced: T cells isolated from PBMCs. The TCR originated in a human donor in good health. The chain has TRBV18 and TRBJ2-7; no clear D. CDR3 protein: CASSPPNRDYEQYF. CDR3 bases: TGTGCCAGCTCACCACCGAACAGAGACTACGAGCAGTACTTC.